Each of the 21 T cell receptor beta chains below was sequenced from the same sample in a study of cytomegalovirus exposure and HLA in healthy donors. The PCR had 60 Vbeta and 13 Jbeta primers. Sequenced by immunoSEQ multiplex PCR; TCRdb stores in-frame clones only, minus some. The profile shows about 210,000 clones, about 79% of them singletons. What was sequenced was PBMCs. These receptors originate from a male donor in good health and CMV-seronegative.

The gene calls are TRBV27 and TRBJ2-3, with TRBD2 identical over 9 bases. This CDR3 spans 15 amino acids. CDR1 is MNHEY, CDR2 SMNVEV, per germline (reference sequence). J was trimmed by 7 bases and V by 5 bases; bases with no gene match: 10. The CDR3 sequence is CASSRSGGPGYTQYF. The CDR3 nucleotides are TGTGCCAGCAGTCGGAGCGGGGGGCCAGGATATACGCAGTATTTT.

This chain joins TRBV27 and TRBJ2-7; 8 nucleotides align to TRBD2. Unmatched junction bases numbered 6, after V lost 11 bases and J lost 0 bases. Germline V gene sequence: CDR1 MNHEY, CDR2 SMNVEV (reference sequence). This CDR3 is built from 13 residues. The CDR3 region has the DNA TGTGCCGCCCGGGGGGGCAGCTCCTACGAGCAGTACTTC. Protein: CAARGGSSYEQYF.

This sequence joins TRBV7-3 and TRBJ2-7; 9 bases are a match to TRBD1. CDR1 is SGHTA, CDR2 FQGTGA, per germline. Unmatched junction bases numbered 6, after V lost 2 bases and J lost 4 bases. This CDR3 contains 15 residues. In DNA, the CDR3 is TGTGCCAGCAGCTTAGCCGGGACAGGGTTGTACGAGCAGTACTTC. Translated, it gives CASSLAGTGLYEQYF.

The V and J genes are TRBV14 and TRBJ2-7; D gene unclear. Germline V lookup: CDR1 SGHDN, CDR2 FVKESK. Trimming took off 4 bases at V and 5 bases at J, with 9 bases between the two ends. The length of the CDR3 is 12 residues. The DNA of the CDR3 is TGTGCCAGCAGCCGTTTTAGTGACGAGCAGTACTTC. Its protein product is CASSRFSDEQYF. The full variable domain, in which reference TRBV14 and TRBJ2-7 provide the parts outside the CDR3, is EAGVTQFPSHSVIEKGQTVTLRCDPISGHDNLYWYRRVMGKEIKFLLHFVKESKQDESGMPNNRFLAERTGGTYSTLKVQPAELEDSGVYFCASSRFSDEQYFGPGTRLTVT.

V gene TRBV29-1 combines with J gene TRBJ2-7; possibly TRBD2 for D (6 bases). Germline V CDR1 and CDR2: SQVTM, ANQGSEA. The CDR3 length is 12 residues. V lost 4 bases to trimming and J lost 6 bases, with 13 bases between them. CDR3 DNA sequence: TGCAGCGTTGGCCTTCCTAGCGCCGAGCAGTACTTC. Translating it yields CSVGLPSAEQYF.

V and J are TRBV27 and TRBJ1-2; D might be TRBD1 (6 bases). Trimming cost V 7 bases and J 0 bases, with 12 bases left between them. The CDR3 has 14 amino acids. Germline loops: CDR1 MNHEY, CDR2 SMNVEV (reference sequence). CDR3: CASTTRTANYGYTF. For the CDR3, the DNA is TGTGCCAGCACCACCAGGACAGCTAACTATGGCTACACCTTC.

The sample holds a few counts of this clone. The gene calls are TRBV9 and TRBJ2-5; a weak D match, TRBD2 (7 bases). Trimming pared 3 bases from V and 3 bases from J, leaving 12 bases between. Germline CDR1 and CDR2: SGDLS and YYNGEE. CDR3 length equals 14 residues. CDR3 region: CASSEGDYKETQYF. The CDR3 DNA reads TGTGCCAGCAGCGAGGGGGACTACAAAGAGACCCAGTACTTC.

In nucleotides, the CDR3 is TGTGCCAGCAGTCGGTCGAGCAATCAGCCCCAGCATTTT. Translating it yields CASSRSSNQPQHF. This sequence joins TRBV11-2 and TRBJ1-5; D is unclear. The ends were cut back, 6 bases at V and 1 base at J, with 7 bases in the middle. The CDR3 is 13 amino acids. The germline V gene encodes CDR1 SGHAT and CDR2 FQNNGV.

The CDR3 DNA reads as TGCGCCAGCAGCTCACCGGGACTAGCGGGGGGTGAGCAGTTCTTC. Amino acids: CASSSPGLAGGEQFF. The chain carries TRBV5-1 and TRBJ2-1; TRBD2 aligns across 15 bases. The germline V gene has CDR1 SGHRS and CDR2 YFSETQ. V was pared by 3 bases and J by 9 bases, with 4 bases of the junction left unmatched. This CDR3 comprises 15 residues.

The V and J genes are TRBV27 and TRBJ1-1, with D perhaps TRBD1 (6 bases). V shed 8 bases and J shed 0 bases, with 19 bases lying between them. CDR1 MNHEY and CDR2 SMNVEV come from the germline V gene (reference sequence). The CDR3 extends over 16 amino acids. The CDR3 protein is CASGQKQGFMNTEAFF. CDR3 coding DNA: TGTGCCAGCGGTCAAAAACAGGGTTTCATGAACACTGAAGCTTTCTTT.

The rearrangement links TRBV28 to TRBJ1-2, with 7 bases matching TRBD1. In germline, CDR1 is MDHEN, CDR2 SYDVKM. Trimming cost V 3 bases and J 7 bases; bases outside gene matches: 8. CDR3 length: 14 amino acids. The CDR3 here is CASSFRDRDGGYTF. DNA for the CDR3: TGTGCCAGCAGTTTTCGCGACAGGGACGGTGGCTACACCTTC.

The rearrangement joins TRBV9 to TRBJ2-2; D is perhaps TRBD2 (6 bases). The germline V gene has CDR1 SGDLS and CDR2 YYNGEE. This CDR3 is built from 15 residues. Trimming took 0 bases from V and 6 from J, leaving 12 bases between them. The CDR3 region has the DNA TGTGCCAGCAGCGTAGGGTGGCGGGATCCCGGGGAGCTGTTTTTT. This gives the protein CASSVGWRDPGELFF.

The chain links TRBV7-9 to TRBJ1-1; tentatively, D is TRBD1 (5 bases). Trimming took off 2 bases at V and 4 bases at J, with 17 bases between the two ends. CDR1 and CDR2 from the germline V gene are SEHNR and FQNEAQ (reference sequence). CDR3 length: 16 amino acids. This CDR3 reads CASSLNAGPSPTEAFF. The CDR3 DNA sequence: TGTGCCAGCAGCTTAAATGCGGGACCCTCGCCCACTGAAGCTTTCTTT.

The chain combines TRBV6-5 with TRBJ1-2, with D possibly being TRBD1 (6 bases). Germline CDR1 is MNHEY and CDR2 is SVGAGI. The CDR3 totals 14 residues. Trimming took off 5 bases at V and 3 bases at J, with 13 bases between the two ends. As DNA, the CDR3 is TGTGCCAGCAGTGAATTCGGGGGGCACTATGGCTACACCTTC. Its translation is CASSEFGGHYGYTF.

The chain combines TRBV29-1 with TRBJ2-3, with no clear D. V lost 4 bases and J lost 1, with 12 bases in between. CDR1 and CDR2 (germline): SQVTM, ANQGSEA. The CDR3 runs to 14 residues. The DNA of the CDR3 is TGCAGCGTTGGAGGTCAGATCGGCACAGATACGCAGTATTTT. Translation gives CSVGGQIGTDTQYF.

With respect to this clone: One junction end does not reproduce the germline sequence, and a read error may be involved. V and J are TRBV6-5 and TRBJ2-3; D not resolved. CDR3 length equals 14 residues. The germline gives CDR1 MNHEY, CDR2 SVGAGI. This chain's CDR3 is CVSSYSPQTDTQYF. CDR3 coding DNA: TGTGTCAGCAGTTACTCGCCCCAGACAGATACGCAGTATTTT.

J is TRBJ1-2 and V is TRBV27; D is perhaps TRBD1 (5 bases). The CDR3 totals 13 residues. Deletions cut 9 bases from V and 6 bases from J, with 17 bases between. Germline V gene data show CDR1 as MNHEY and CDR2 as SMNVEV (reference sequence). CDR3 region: CASAGGEVNGYTF. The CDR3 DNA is TGTGCCAGTGCGGGGGGAGAGGTCAATGGCTACACCTTC.

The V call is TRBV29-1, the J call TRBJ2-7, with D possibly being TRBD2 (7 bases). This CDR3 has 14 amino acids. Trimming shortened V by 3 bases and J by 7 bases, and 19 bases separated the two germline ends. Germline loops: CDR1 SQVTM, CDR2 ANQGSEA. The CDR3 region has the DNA TGCAGCGTTGAGGGGGGGCGCGGCTCGGAAGAGCAGTACTTC. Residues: CSVEGGRGSEEQYF.

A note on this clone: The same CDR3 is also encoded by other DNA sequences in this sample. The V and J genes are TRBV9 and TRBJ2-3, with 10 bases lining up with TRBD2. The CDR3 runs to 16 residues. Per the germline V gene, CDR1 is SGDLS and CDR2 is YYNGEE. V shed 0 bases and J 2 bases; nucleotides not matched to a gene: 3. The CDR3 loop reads CASSVELAGLTDTQYF. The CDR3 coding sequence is TGTGCCAGCAGCGTAGAACTAGCGGGGCTCACAGATACGCAGTATTTT.

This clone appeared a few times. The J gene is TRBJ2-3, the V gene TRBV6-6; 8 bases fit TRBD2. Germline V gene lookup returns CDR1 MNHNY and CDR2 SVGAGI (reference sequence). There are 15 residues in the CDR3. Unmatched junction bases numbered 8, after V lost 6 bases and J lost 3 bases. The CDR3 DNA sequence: TGTGCCAGCAGCCTAAGCGGGAGAGGTACAGATACGCAGTATTTT. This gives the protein CASSLSGRGTDTQYF.

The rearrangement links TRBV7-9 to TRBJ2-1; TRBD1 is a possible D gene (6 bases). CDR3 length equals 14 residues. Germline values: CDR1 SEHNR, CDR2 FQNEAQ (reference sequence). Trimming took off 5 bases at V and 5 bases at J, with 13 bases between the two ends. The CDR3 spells CASSKRTDDNEQFF. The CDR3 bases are TGTGCCAGCAGCAAACGGACAGACGACAATGAGCAGTTCTTC.